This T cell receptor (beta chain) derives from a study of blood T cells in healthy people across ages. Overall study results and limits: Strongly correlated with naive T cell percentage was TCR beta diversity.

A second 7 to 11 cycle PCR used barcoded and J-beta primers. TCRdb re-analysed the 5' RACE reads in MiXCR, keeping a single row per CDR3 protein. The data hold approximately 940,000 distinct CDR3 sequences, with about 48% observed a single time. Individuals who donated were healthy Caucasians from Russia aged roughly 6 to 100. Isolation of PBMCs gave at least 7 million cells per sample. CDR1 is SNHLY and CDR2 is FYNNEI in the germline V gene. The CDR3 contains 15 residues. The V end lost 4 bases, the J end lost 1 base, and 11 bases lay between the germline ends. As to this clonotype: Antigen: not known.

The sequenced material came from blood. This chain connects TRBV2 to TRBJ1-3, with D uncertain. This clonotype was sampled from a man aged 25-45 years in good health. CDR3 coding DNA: TGTGCCAGCAGTGTCCGTCAGGTATCTGGAAACACCATATATTTT. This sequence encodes CASSVRQVSGNTIYF. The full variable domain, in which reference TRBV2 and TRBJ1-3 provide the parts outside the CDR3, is EPEVTQTPSHQVTQMGQEVILRCVPISNHLYFYWYRQILGQKVEFLVSFYNNEISEKSEIFDDQFSVERPDGSNFTLKIRSTKLEDSAMYFCASSVRQVSGNTIYFGEGSWLTVV.